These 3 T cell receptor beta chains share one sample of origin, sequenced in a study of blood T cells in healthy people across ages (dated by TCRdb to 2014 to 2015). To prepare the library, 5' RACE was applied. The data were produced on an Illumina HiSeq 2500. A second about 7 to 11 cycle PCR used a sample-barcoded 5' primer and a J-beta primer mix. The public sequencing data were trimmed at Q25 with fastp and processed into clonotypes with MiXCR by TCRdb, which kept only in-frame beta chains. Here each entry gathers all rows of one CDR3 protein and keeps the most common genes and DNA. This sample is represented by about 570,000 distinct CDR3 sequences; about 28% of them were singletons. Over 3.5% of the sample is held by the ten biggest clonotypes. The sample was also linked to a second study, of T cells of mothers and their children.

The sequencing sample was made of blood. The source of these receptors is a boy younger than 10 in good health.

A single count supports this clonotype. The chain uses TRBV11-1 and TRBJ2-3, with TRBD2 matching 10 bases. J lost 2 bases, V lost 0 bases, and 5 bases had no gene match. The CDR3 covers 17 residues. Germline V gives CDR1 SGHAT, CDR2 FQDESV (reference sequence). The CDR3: CASSLAYLAGVTDTQYF. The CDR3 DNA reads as TGTGCCAGCAGCTTAGCCTACCTAGCGGGGGTCACAGATACGCAGTATTTT. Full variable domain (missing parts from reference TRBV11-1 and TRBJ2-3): EAEVAQSPRYKITEKSQAVAFWCDPISGHATLYWYRQILGQGPELLVQFQDESVVDDSQLPKDRFSAERLKGVDSTLKIQPAELGDSAMYLCASSLAYLAGVTDTQYFGPGTRLTVL.

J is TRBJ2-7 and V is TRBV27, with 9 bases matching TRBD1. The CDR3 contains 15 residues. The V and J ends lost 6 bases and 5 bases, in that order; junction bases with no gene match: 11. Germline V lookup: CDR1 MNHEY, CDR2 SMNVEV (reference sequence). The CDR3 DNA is TGTGCCAGCAGCCGACCGGGACAGGGATTCAACGAGCAGTACTTC. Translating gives CASSRPGQGFNEQYF.

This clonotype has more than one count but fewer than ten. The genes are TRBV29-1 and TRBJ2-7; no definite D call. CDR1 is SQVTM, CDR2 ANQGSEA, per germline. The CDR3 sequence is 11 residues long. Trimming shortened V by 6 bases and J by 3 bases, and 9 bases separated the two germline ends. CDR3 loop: CSVTLGYEQYF. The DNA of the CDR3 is TGCAGCGTAACACTCGGCTACGAGCAGTACTTC.